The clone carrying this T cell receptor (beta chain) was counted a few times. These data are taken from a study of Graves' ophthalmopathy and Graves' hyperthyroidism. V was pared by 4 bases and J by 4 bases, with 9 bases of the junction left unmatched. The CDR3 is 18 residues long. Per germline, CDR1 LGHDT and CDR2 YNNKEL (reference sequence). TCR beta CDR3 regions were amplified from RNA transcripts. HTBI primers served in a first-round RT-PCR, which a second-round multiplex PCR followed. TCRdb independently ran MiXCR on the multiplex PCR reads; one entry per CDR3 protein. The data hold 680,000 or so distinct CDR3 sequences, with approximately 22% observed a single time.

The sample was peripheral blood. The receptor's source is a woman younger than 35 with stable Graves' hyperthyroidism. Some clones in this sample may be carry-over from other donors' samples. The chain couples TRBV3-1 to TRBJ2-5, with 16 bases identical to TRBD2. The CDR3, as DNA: TGTGCCAGCAGCCGCCTCGGGACTAGCGGGGGGGCCGGAGAGACCCAGTACTTC. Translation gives CASSRLGTSGGAGETQYF.